The rows below give T cell receptor beta chains drawn from one sample of a study of blood T cells in healthy people across ages. TCRdb analysed the 5' RACE reads with MiXCR anew, one entry per CDR3 protein. The sample shows 1.5 million to 2 million distinct CDR3 sequences, about 50% of them seen only once. Sequenced input: blood. Source of these receptors: a woman in her forties in good health. The CDR3 runs from the conserved cysteine through the conserved F or W. A D gene is named only where the DNA matches it firmly. The listing skips clone size in some rows; elsewhere it reads once, few, many or a size class.

abundance	j_gene	v_gene	d_gene	CDR3aa	CDR3nt
NA	TRBJ1-6	TRBV27	NA	CASSLWLGFGDSPLHF	TGTGCCAGCAGTTTATGGTTAGGGTTCGGAGATTCACCCCTCCACTTT
NA	TRBJ1-4	TRBV9	NA	CASSVSGDGATNEKLFF	TGTGCCAGCAGCGTATCAGGGGATGGGGCGACTAATGAAAAACTGTTTTTT
few	TRBJ2-5	TRBV20-1	NA	CSARETEETQYF	TGCAGTGCTAGGGAGACGGAAGAGACCCAGTACTTC
few	TRBJ1-2	TRBV12-3/TRBV12-4	TRBD1	CASSLRQGSLYGYTF	TGTGCCAGCAGTTTGAGACAGGGGTCCCTCTATGGCTACACCTTC
NA	TRBJ2-1	TRBV18	TRBD1	CASFTGTGYYNEQFF	TGTGCCAGTTTCACCGGGACAGGGTACTACAATGAGCAGTTCTTC
NA	TRBJ2-3	TRBV6-1	TRBD1	CASSGQDTDTQYF	TGTGCCAGCAGCGGACAGGACACAGATACGCAGTATTTT
NA	TRBJ1-1	TRBV4-3	TRBD1	CASSQDLGGQGSRAFF	TGCGCCAGCAGCCAAGATCTGGGGGGACAGGGTAGCAGAGCTTTCTTT
few	TRBJ1-1	TRBV12-3/TRBV12-4	NA	CASNQNRDTEAFF	TGTGCCAGCAACCAAAACAGGGACACTGAAGCTTTCTTT
NA	TRBJ2-1	TRBV24-1	TRBD2	CATSDGSGGFLSNEQFF	TGTGCCACCAGTGACGGATCGGGGGGGTTCTTGAGCAATGAGCAGTTCTTC
NA	TRBJ1-3	TRBV27	NA	CASSLSRQARNTIYF	TGTGCCAGCAGTTTATCGAGACAGGCCAGGAACACCATATATTTT
NA	TRBJ2-5	TRBV29-1	NA	CSGTPGARQYF	TGCAGCGGTACACCGGGAGCCCGTCAGTACTTC
NA	TRBJ2-7	TRBV20-1	NA	CSARDSATSPLEQYF	TGCAGTGCTAGAGATTCAGCGACTTCCCCCCTCGAGCAGTACTTC
NA	TRBJ2-1	TRBV6-1	NA	CATRQEVDEQFF	TGTGCCACGAGACAGGAGGTCGATGAGCAGTTCTTC
few	TRBJ2-6	TRBV5-1	TRBD1	CASSPGTGRDGANVLTF	TGCGCCAGCAGCCCCGGGACAGGCAGAGATGGGGCCAACGTCCTGACTTTC
NA	TRBJ2-1	TRBV5-1	NA	CASSRLQGNEQFF	TGCGCCAGCAGCCGTCTACAGGGCAATGAGCAGTTCTTC
NA	TRBJ1-2	TRBV20-1	TRBD1	CSASAGTGYGYTF	TGCAGTGCTAGCGCGGGGACAGGGTATGGCTACACCTTC
NA	TRBJ2-5	TRBV5-1	NA	CASSPRKRQIIETQYF	TGCGCCAGCAGCCCACGAAAACGTCAGATTATAGAGACCCAGTACTTC
NA	TRBJ1-2	TRBV24-1	NA	CATRGPRSDYGYTF	TGTGCCACCAGGGGACCGCGGAGTGACTATGGCTACACCTTC
NA	TRBJ2-5	TRBV20-1	TRBD1	CSARGLTGEQYF	TGCAGTGCTAGGGGCCTGACAGGGGAGCAGTACTTC
NA	TRBJ2-7	TRBV28	TRBD1	CASSSSGTGFREQYF	TGTGCCAGCAGTTCCTCCGGGACAGGGTTTAGGGAGCAGTACTTC
NA	TRBJ2-3	TRBV7-3	TRBD2	CASGLTGLRGGPDTQYF	TGTGCCAGCGGCTTAACAGGGCTCCGCGGGGGGCCAGATACGCAGTATTTT
NA	TRBJ2-4	TRBV12-3/TRBV12-4	TRBD1	CASSHTKQGAGEQYF	TGTGCCAGCAGTCACACTAAGCAGGGGGCCGGTGAGCAGTACTTC
NA	TRBJ2-3	TRBV20-1	NA	CSASDAETSTDTQYF	TGCAGTGCTAGTGATGCCGAAACTAGCACAGATACGCAGTATTTT
NA	TRBJ2-5	TRBV5-6	TRBD1	CASSGRQGVGGEQYF	TGTGCCAGCAGCGGTAGACAGGGAGTGGGCGGTGAGCAGTACTTC
NA	TRBJ1-2	TRBV5-6	TRBD1	CASSCGTGGSGYTF	TGTGCCAGCAGCTGTGGGACAGGGGGTTCCGGCTACACCTTC
NA	TRBJ2-7	TRBV9	TRBD2	CASSGREGNEQYF	TGTGCCAGCAGCGGTCGGGAGGGCAATGAGCAGTACTTC
few	TRBJ1-2	TRBV7-2	NA	CASSGPSRVTDTKGYTF	TGTGCCAGCAGCGGCCCCTCGCGGGTTACGGATACTAAAGGCTACACCTTC
NA	TRBJ2-1	TRBV5-1	TRBD2	CASSLVRGVFNEQFF	TGCGCCAGCAGCTTGGTGCGGGGGGTCTTCAATGAGCAGTTCTTC
NA	TRBJ2-1	TRBV3-1	TRBD2	CASSQTPSGGQFF	TGTGCCAGCAGCCAAACCCCTAGCGGGGGACAGTTCTTC
NA	TRBJ2-4	TRBV4-3	NA	CASSQDPRLGAKNIQYF	TGCGCCAGCAGCCAGGACCCCCGACTAGGCGCCAAAAACATTCAGTACTTC
NA	TRBJ2-1	TRBV2	NA	CASSPRATVLDNEQFF	TGTGCCAGCTCCCCCCGGGCCACTGTATTGGACAATGAGCAGTTCTTC
NA	TRBJ1-1	TRBV20-1	NA	CSARGPELVGSEAFF	TGCAGTGCTAGAGGCCCTGAGCTAGTCGGGTCTGAAGCTTTCTTT
few	TRBJ2-5	TRBV7-9	NA	CASNRAQETQYF	TGTGCCAGCAACAGGGCTCAAGAGACCCAGTACTTC
few	TRBJ2-3	TRBV12-3/TRBV12-4	NA	CASTYVRGPPDTQYF	TGTGCCAGCACCTACGTCCGGGGGCCTCCAGATACGCAGTATTTT
NA	TRBJ2-4	TRBV27	NA	CASSLKAGREYF	TGTGCCAGCAGTTTAAAGGCAGGGCGGGAGTACTTC
few	TRBJ2-5	TRBV24-1	NA	CATSDPRTDQETQYF	TGTGCCACCAGTGACCCCCGGACAGACCAAGAGACCCAGTACTTC
NA	TRBJ1-2	TRBV6-2/TRBV6-3	NA	CASSPPMDGRMNGYTF	TGTGCCAGCAGTCCCCCTATGGACGGCAGAATGAATGGCTACACCTTC
NA	TRBJ1-6	TRBV28	NA	CASSGGTTNSPLHF	TGTGCCAGCAGTGGTGGGACAACAAATTCACCCCTCCACTTT
NA	TRBJ2-1	TRBV9	NA	CASSEYPLNEQFF	TGTGCCAGCAGCGAGTACCCCCTTAATGAGCAGTTCTTC
NA	TRBJ2-1	TRBV15	TRBD1	CATTLDRQGGLSYNEQFF	TGTGCCACCACCTTAGACCGACAGGGGGGCCTCTCCTACAATGAGCAGTTCTTC
few	TRBJ1-2	TRBV6-5	NA	CASNSGSYGYTF	TGTGCCAGTAATTCAGGAAGCTATGGCTACACCTTC
few	TRBJ2-6	TRBV6-2/TRBV6-3	TRBD1	CASTNALRGLILFGANVLTF	TGTGCCAGCACCAACGCCCTCAGGGGGCTGATACTCTTTGGGGCCAACGTCCTGACTTTC
few	TRBJ2-7	TRBV12-3/TRBV12-4	NA	CASSFNTYRSEQYF	TGTGCCAGCAGTTTCAACACTTATCGATCCGAGCAGTACTTC